This TCR beta chain was observed in a study of T cell responses to AZD1222 COVID-19 vaccine. Assay: immunoSEQ multiplex PCR; the TCRdb copy retains only in-frame clones and omits some. The profile shows roughly 190,000 clones, approximately 92% of them singletons. General study points: In a largely white British group with more females than males, clonal diversity was possibly underestimated.

The CDR3 runs to 13 residues. CDR1 SGHVS and CDR2 FQNEAQ come from the germline V gene. Turning to this clone: What it recognizes is unknown. The junction departs from germline at one end; a sequencing error may be responsible.

V usage is TRBV7-8 and J usage is TRBJ1-4; unclear D gene. This clonotype originated in an adult who received the MenACWY meningococcal vaccine as a control. This material consisted of peripheral blood, taken 28 days after the second dose of the MenACWY control vaccine. The CDR3 loop is CASSLVPGGRHNF. The CDR3 nucleotides are TGTGCCAGCAGCTTAGTTCCAGGCGGGAGACACAATTTT.